The next 10 T cell receptor beta chains were all read from a single sample in a study of regulatory T cells in long-lasting Graves disease. Time point described: newly diagnosed GD, antithyroid drugs for less than 3 months. From RNA extracted from PBMCs, the TCR library was made. The authors built TCR beta libraries using iRepertoire HTBI primers and Arm-PCR of CDR3 regions. TCRdb processed the multiplex PCR reads anew with MiXCR; each CDR3 protein has one entry. The sample contains 510,000 or so distinct CDR3 sequences, approximately 12% of which appear only once. These same data were also listed under a study on T cells in Graves' hyperthyroidism and ophthalmopathy.

Sequenced here: peripheral blood mononuclear cells (PBMCs), sampled at new diagnosis, from a patient treated with antithyroid drugs. The receptors derive from a woman aged 30 to 39 with Graves disease.

This clonotype appeared many times. V and J are TRBV11-2 and TRBJ1-2; no definite D call. Trimming cost V 6 bases and J 6 bases, with 14 bases left between them. The germline gives CDR1 SGHAT, CDR2 FQNNGV. There are 13 residues in the CDR3. The CDR3 is CASRFTRQDGYTF. The CDR3 region has the DNA TGTGCCAGCAGATTCACGCGGCAGGATGGCTACACCTTC. Full variable domain (outside the CDR3, taken from reference TRBV11-2 and TRBJ1-2): EAGVAQSPRYKIIEKRQSVAFWCNPISGHATLYWYQQILGQGPKLLIQFQNNGVVDDSQLPKDRFSAERLKGVDSTLKIQPAKLEDSAVYLCASRFTRQDGYTFGSGTRLTVV.

This clonotype was detected only a few times. The chain couples TRBV6-5 to TRBJ1-3; the match to TRBD1 covers 11 bases. Germline CDR1 and CDR2: MNHEY and SVGAGI. CDR3 length equals 18 residues. V gave up 0 bases and J gave up 0 bases; unmatched junction bases: 4. CDR3 DNA sequence: TGTGCCAGCAGTTACTCGAGGGACAGGGGGACCTCTGGAAACACCATATATTTT. Translating gives CASSYSRDRGTSGNTIYF.

This clonotype has at least ten counts. V is TRBV9 and J is TRBJ2-1, with 7 nucleotides matching TRBD1. This CDR3 contains 15 residues. Per the germline V gene, CDR1 is SGDLS and CDR2 is YYNGEE. V lost 2 bases and J lost 4; bases outside the gene matches: 6. The CDR3 coding sequence is TGTGCCAGCAGCGTGACCCCGGGACAGTACAATGAGCAGTTCTTC. Encoded protein: CASSVTPGQYNEQFF. The variable domain in full, with the rest retrieved from reference TRBV9 and TRBJ2-1, is DSGVTQTPKHLITATGQRVTLRCSPRSGDLSVYWYQQSLDQGLQFLIQYYNGEERAKGNILERFSAQQFPDLHSELNLSSLELGDSALYFCASSVTPGQYNEQFFGPGTRLTVL.

This clonotype occurred many times. The rearrangement joins TRBV11-3 to TRBJ2-1; D might be TRBD1 or TRBD2, each matching 5 bases. Looked up from germline, CDR1 is SGHNT and CDR2 is YENEEA. The V and J ends lost 3 bases and 3 bases respectively, with 18 bases between them. This CDR3 spans 17 amino acids. The CDR3, as DNA: TGTGCCAGCAGCTTGGGTAAGGGGACGGGCTTCTACAATGAGCAGTTCTTC. This encodes CASSLGKGTGFYNEQFF.

This clonotype was seen many times. V usage is TRBV6-1 and J usage is TRBJ2-7; D is uncertain. Germline CDR1 MNHNS, CDR2 SASEGT. There are 15 residues in the CDR3. V lost 6 bases and J 0 bases, leaving 15 bases between the germline ends. The CDR3 DNA reads as TGTGCCAGCAGACGCTTTGGCGGCCCCTCCTACGAGCAGTACTTC. The encoded protein is CASRRFGGPSYEQYF.

The table lists this clonotype with many counts. This chain joins TRBV30 and TRBJ2-7; D is unresolved. V gave up 3 bases and J gave up 0 bases, with 9 bases separating them. This CDR3 region has 13 residues. From germline, CDR1 is GTSNPN and CDR2 SVGIG (reference sequence). The CDR3 bases are TGTGCCTGGAGCCACGGGCTCTCCTACGAGCAGTACTTC. Amino acids: CAWSHGLSYEQYF.

There are many counts of this clonotype. The V gene is TRBV6-1, the J gene TRBJ2-1, with D uncertain. This CDR3 has 12 residues. CDR1 and CDR2 (germline): MNHNS, SASEGT. V was cut by 6 bases and J by 9 bases, with 12 bases left in between. CDR3: CASSPVGGEQFF. DNA of the CDR3: TGTGCCAGCAGCCCTGTCGGTGGTGAGCAGTTCTTC.

This clonotype was found many times. V usage is TRBV5-1 and J usage is TRBJ2-2; D call uncertain. This CDR3 has 15 amino acids. The V end lost 4 bases, the J end lost 0 bases, and 10 bases lay between the germline ends. The V gene's germline CDR1 is SGHRS and CDR2 YFSETQ. The CDR3 DNA follows: TGCGCCAGCAGCGAAATGGAAGCGAACACCGGGGAGCTGTTTTTT. Its protein product is CASSEMEANTGELFF.

A word on this clonotype: The likely explanation is a read error, given a far larger clone one base away. The chain employs TRBV2 and TRBJ2-7; a possible D gene is TRBD1 (5 bases). This CDR3 spans 13 amino acids. The V end was cut by 6 bases, the J end by 7 bases, with 16 bases between. Germline CDR1 SNHLY, CDR2 FYNNEI. This CDR3 reads CASRKIGQNEQYF. CDR3 DNA: TGTGCCAGCAGGAAAATAGGACAAAATGAGCAGTACTTC.

This clonotype turned up a few times. The rearrangement links TRBV7-3 to TRBJ1-2, with no clear D. Trimming left V 2 bases short and J 6 bases short, with 13 bases between. Germline CDR1 reads SGHTA; CDR2 reads FQGTGA. The CDR3 has 14 amino acids. The CDR3 sequence is CASSLGAWMDGYTF. CDR3 nucleotide sequence: TGTGCCAGCAGCTTAGGCGCATGGATGGATGGCTACACCTTC.